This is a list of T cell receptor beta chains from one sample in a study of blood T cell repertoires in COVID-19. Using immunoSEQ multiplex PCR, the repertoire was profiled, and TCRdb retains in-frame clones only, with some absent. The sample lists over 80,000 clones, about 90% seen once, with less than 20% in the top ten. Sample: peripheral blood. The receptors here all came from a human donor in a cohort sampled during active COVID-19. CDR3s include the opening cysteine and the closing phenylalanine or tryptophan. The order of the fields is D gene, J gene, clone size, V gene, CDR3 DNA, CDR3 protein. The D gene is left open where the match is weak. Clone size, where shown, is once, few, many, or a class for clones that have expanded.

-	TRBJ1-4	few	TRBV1	TGCACCAGCAGCCAAGAACGGAAGAACAGGGGGTACTATAATGAAAAACTGTTTTTT	CTSSQERKNRGYYNEKLFF
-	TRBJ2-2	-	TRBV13	TGTGCCAGCAGCCCCGAGCGGTCCACCGGGGAGCTGTTTTTT	CASSPERSTGELFF
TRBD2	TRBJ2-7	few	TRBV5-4	TGTGCCAGCAGCACCGGGACTAGCGGTCCCTACGAGCAGTACTTC	CASSTGTSGPYEQYF
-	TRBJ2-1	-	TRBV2	TGTGCCAGCAGCCAGCCCGCAGGGGTTAAGTCCTACAATGAGCAGTTCTTC	CASSQPAGVKSYNEQFF
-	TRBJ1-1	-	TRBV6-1	TGTGCCAGCAGTGACTTAGGACCAGGGGCGGGCACTGAAGCTTTCTTT	CASSDLGPGAGTEAFF
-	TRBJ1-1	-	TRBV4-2	TGTGCCAGCAGCCCTAAATCAGGGTACGATAACACTGAAGCTTTCTTT	CASSPKSGYDNTEAFF
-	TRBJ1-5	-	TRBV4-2	TGTGCCAGCAGCCAAGAAGGCCGGGGTCAGCCCCAGCATTTT	CASSQEGRGQPQHF
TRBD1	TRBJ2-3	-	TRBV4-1	TGCGCCAGCAGCCACCTCCGCCCGGGACAGAACACAGATACGCAGTATTTT	CASSHLRPGQNTDTQYF
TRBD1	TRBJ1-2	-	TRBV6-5	TGTGCCAGCACAACCGGGACAGGGGATGGCTATGGCTACACCTTC	CASTTGTGDGYGYTF
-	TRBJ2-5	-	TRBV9	TGTGCCAGCAGCGTGTGGGGAGGAGAGACCCAGTACTTC	CASSVWGGETQYF
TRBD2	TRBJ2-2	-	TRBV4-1	TGCGCCAGCAGCCAAATAGGGCGGACTAGCTTAGCCGGGGAGCTGTTTTTT	CASSQIGRTSLAGELFF
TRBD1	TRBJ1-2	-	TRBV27	TGTGCCAGCATCCAGCGTTACAGGGGGCCGAGTAACTATGGCTACACCTTC	CASIQRYRGPSNYGYTF
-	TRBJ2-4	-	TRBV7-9	TGTGCCAGCAGCTTAGAACTAACACAAAACATTCAGTACTTC	CASSLELTQNIQYF
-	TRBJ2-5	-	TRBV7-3	TGTGCCAGCAGCTATTTTGCCGGAGGGGGCGAAGAGACCCAGTACTTC	CASSYFAGGGEETQYF
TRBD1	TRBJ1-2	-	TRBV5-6	TGTGCCAGCACCATCGGACAGGGTGGCGGCTACACCTTC	CASTIGQGGGYTF
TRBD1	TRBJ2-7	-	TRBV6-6	TGTGCCAGCAGACCCGGACAGGACTACGAGCAGTACTTC	CASRPGQDYEQYF
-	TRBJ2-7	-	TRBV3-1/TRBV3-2	TGTGCCAGCAGCCAAGATTTGGGGCACGAGCAGTACTTC	CASSQDLGHEQYF
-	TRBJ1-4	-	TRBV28	TGTGCCAGCAGTTCCCCGGGGGGGCGGCCTAATGAAAAACTGTTTTTT	CASSSPGGRPNEKLFF
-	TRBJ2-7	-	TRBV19	TGTGCCAGTAGTTTTCAGGGGGGCCCTTACGAGCAGTACTTC	CASSFQGGPYEQYF
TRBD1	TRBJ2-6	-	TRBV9	TGTGCCAGCAGCGAGGACAGGGCTTCCGGGGCCAACGTCCTGACTTTC	CASSEDRASGANVLTF
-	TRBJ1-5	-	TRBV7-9	TGTGCCAGCAGCTTCCAGGGCCACAATCAGCCCCAGCATTTT	CASSFQGHNQPQHF
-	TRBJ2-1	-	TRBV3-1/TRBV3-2	TGTGCCAGCAGCCAATTCGAGTTGGGGCTCAATGAGCAGTTCTTC	CASSQFELGLNEQFF
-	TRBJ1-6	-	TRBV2	TGTGCCAGCAGTGGTGGGACGGGAGATTCACCCCTCCACTTT	CASSGGTGDSPLHF
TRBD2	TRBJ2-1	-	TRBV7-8	TGTGCCAGCAGCTTAAATAGCGGGGGCTCCTACAATGAGCAGTTCTTC	CASSLNSGGSYNEQFF
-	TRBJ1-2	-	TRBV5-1	TGCGCCAGCACAGAGGGTACTTCCTATGGCTACACCTTC	CASTEGTSYGYTF
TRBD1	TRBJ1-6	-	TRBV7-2	TGTGCCAGCAGCGCCAAACAGGGGGCACATTCACCCCTCCACTTT	CASSAKQGAHSPLHF
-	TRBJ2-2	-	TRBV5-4	TGTGCCAGCAGCTTGGGTGGCAGCAGGGGTGGCACCGGGGAGCTGTTTTTT	CASSLGGSRGGTGELFF
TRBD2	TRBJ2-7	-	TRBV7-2	TGTGCCAGCAGCTTAGTTATAGGGACTAGGAGGCAGTACTTC	CASSLVIGTRRQYF
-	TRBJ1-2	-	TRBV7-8	TGTGCCAGCCGAGATAGATTCCTGGGGGGTGGCTACACCTTC	CASRDRFLGGGYTF
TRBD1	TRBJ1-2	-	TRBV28	TGTGCCAGCAGTCCACTTACGACAGGGCGGGTTGACTATGGCTACACCTTC	CASSPLTTGRVDYGYTF
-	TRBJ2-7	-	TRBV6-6	TGTGCCAGCAGTTATAACTACGAGCAGTACTTC	CASSYNYEQYF
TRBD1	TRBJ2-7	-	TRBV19	TGTGCCAGTAGTGTCGACAGGGGCTACGAGCAGTACTTC	CASSVDRGYEQYF
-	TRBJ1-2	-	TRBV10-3	TGTGCCATCAGCAAGGGGGAAGACTATGGCTACACCTTC	CAISKGEDYGYTF
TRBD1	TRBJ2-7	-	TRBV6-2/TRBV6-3	TGTGCCAGCAGCCCCGGGACAGCGTTAGAGCAGTACTTC	CASSPGTALEQYF
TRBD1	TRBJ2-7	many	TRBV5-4	TGTGCCAGCAGCTTGGAGGGGGCAGGGGGCACGTACGAGCAGTACTTC	CASSLEGAGGTYEQYF
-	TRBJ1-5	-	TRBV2	TGTGCCAGCAGTGAGTCGGCAGGGGCCCCCAATCAGCCCCAGCATTTT	CASSESAGAPNQPQHF
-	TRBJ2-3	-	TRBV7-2	TGTGCCAGCAGCTTAGGTCCCTCAGATACGCAGTATTTT	CASSLGPSDTQYF
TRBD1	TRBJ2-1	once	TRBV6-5	TGTGCCAGCAGGGCGACAGGGGTCCGTGCGAATGAGCAGTTCTTC	CASRATGVRANEQFF
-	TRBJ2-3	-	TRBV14	TGTGCCAGCAGCAAAGGGGACTTAATTCTCCCTGGCACAGATACGCAGTATTTT	CASSKGDLILPGTDTQYF
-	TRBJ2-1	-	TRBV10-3	TGTGCCATCAGTGAGCCAGGAGGGGATGAGCAGTTCTTC	CAISEPGGDEQFF